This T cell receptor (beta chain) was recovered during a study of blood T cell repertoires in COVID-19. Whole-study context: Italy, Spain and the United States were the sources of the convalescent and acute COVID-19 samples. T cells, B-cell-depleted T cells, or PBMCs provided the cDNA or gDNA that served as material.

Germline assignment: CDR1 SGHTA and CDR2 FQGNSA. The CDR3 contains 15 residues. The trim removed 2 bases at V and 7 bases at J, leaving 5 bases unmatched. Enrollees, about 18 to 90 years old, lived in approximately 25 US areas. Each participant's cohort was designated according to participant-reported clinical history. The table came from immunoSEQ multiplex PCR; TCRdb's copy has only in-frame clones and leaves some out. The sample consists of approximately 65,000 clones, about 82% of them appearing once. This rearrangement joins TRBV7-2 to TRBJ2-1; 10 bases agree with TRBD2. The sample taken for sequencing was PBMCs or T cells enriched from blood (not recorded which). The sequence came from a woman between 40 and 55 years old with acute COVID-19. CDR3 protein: CASSLTSGKHNEQFF. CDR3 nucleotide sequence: TGTGCCAGCAGCTTAACTAGCGGGAAACATAATGAGCAGTTCTTC.